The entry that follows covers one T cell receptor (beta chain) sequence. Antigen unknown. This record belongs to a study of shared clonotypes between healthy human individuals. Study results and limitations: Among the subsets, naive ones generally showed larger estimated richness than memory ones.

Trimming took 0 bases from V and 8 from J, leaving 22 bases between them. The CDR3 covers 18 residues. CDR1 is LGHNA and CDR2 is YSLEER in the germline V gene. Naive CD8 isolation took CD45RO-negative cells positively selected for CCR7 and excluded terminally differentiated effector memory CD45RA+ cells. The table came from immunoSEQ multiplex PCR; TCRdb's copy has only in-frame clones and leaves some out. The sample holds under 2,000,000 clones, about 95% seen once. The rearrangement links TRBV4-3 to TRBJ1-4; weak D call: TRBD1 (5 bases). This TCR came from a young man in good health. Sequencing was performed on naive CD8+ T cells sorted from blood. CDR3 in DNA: TGCGCCAGCAGCCAAGACCGGATTACGGAGGGGACTATGGAAAAACTGTTTTTT. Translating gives CASSQDRITEGTMEKLFF.